The entry below describes one T cell receptor beta chain. Its antigen is unknown. The sample holds no much larger clone one base away, and base qualities are not on file. The junction shows trimming of 4 bases on V and 0 bases on J, plus 13 bases between the germline ends. From the cysteine up to the phenylalanine, the CDR3 has a length of 16 residues. Solely the CDR3 DNA is kept, with 48 bases framed from the first base. The germline V gene specifies SGHDN as CDR1 and FVKESK as CDR2. The CDR3 regions of human TCRbeta chains were subjected to immunosequencing. The source study handled its data this way. Repertoire TCRs were matched against a reference library of SARS-CoV-2-specific TCRs generated with the MIRA antigen-specificity platform. Breadth meant the fraction of unique TCRs that were SARS-CoV-2-associated, whereas depth meant the fraction of total T cells that were SARS-CoV-2-associated. Using the MIRA data, each spike-specific TCR was assigned both to the spike region to which the TCR was reactive and to a CD4 or CD8 class. Log10-transformed breadth and depth values were compared by one-way ANOVA with Sidak's multiple comparisons tests. What TCRdb holds here is the immuneACCESS table cut down to in-frame rearrangements. Part of the clones is not present; checked against another copy, under half of the missing clones reflect an unresolved V gene, and the others are unexplained. The V and J calls and clone size come from that table; D and trimming were worked out from the DNA. The sample table holds roughly 150,000 clones, of which around 90% were seen once. The top ten constitute less than 2.5% of the sample.

The data stem from a study of T cell responses to AZD1222 COVID-19 vaccine (dated by TCRdb to about 2021). Context from the whole study: AZD1222 recipients given second doses at about 4 weeks or at about 12 weeks were pooled, since spike-specific TCR depth and breadth were not found to differ between the two schedules. TCR sequencing was performed for roughly 250 trial participants, of whom roughly 200 were given two doses of AZD1222 and around 25 were given two doses of MenACWY control vaccine. Trial participants were enrolled into age subgroups of 18-55, 56-69 and 70-plus years, which contained approximately 150, 28 and 58 TCR-sequenced participants, respectively. The paper's findings and limits, for the study overall: Spike-specific TCR breadth and depth rose significantly after two AZD1222 doses compared with day 0 and with MenACWY recipients. Because no day 14 peak-response samples were available, the repertoires could be characterized only after the peak T cell response. Vaccine-associated CD4 TCRs spanned the whole spike protein, with dominant responses in regions 160-218 and 743-854. Epitopes outside the regions mutated in the B.1.351 and B.1.1.7 variants were reportedly recognized by nearly half of the unique spike-specific TCRs. Only five or six AZD1222 recipients were SARS-CoV-2 seropositive at baseline, limiting conclusions about previously exposed vaccinees. The 56-69-year group was small, and its depth increase did not reach significance, likely because of low power. Participants were mostly white British and included more females than males, and it was suggested by the authors that clonal diversity may have been underestimated.

The time point label for this specimen denotes: baseline before first vaccination. Vaccinee samples came from UK trials COV001 and COV002, including a single-blind randomized controlled phase 2/3 trial of AZD1222 (ChAdOx1 nCoV-19) in healthy adults. For TCRbeta chain sequencing, PBMC samples from trial participants were taken at day 0 and at day 28 after the second dose. The sequence was obtained from an adult in good health. The input for sequencing was peripheral blood, taken on day 0 of AZD1222 vaccination. The rearrangement combines TRBV14 with TRBJ1-3, with no confident D gene call. The CDR3 sequence is CASSRTGPSSGNTIYF. The nucleotides are TGTGCCAGCAGCCGGACGGGCCCAAGCTCTGGAAACACCATATATTTT.